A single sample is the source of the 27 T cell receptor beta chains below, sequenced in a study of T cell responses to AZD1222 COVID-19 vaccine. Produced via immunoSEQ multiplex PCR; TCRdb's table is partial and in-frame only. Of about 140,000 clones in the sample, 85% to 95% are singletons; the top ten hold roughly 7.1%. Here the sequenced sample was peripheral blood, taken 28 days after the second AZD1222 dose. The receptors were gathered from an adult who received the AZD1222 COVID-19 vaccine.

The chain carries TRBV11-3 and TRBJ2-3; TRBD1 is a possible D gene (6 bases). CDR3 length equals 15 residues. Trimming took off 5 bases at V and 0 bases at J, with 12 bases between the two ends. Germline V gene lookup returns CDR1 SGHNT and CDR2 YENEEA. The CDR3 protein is CASSPGQSSTDTQYF. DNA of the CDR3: TGTGCCAGCAGCCCGGGACAAAGTAGCACAGATACGCAGTATTTT.

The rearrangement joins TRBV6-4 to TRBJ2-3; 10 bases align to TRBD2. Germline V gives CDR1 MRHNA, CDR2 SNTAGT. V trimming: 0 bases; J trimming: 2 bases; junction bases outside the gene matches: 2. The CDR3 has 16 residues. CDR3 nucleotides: TGTGCCAGCAGTGACTCGAGCGGGGGGGCCACAGATACGCAGTATTTT. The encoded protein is CASSDSSGGATDTQYF.

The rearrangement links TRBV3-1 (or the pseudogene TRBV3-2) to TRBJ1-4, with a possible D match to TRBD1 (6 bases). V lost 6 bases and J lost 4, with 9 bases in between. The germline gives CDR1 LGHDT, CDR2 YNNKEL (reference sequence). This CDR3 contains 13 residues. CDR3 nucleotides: TGTGCCAGCAGGACAGGCCTTAATGAAAAACTGTTTTTT. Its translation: CASRTGLNEKLFF.

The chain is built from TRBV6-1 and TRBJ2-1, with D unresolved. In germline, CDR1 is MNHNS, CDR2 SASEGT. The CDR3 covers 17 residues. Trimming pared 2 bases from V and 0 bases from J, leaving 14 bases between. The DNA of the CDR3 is TGTGCCAGCAGTGAATTTAGGCGGCTGAGCTCCTACAATGAGCAGTTCTTC. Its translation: CASSEFRRLSSYNEQFF.

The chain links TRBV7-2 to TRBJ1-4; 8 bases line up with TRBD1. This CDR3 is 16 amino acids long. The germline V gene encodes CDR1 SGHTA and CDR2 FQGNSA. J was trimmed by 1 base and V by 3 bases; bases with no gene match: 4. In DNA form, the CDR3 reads TGTGCCAGCAGCTTCGGACAGGGTAGAACTAATGAAAAACTGTTTTTT. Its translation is CASSFGQGRTNEKLFF.

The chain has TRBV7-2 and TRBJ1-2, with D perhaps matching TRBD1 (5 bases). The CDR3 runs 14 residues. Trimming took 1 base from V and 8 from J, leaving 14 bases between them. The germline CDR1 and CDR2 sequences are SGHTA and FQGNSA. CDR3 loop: CASSLVGRVLGYTF. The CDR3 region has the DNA TGTGCCAGCAGCTTAGTGGGCAGGGTTCTAGGCTACACCTTC.

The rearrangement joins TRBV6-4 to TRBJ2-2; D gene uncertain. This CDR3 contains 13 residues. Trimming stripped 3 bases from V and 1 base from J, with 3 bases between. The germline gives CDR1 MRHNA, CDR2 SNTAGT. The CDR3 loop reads CASSEGNTGELFF. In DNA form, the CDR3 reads TGTGCCAGCAGTGAGGGGAACACCGGGGAGCTGTTTTTT.

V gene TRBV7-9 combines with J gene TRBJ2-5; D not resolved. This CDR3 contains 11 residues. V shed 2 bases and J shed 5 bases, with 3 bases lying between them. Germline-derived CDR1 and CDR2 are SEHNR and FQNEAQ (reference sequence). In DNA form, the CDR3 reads TGTGCCAGCAGCTTATTGGAGACCCAGTACTTC. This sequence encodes CASSLLETQYF.

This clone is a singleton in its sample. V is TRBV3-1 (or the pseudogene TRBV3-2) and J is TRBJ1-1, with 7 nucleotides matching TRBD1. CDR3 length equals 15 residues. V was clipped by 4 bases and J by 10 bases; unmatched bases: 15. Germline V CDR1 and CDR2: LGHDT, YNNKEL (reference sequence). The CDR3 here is CASSPRDSGVGGAFF. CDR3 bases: TGTGCCAGCAGCCCCCGGGACAGTGGGGTCGGGGGAGCTTTCTTT.

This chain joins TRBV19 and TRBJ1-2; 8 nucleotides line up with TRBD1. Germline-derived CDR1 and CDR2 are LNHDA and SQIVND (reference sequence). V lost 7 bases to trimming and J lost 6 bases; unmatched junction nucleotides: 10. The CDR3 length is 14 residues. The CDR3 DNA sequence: TGTGCCAGTACCCAGGACAGGGTTTTTAATGGCTACACCTTC. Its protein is CASTQDRVFNGYTF.

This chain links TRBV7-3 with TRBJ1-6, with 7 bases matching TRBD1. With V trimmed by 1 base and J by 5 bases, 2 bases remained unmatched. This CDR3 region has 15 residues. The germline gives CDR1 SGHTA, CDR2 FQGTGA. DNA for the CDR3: TGTGCCAGCAGCTTAATGGGACAGAATAATTCACCCCTCCACTTT. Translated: CASSLMGQNNSPLHF.

Written as DNA, the CDR3 is TGCGCCAGCAGCACGGGACAGCCTGAAGCCGGGGAGCTGTTTTTT. Translating it yields CASSTGQPEAGELFF. The chain joins TRBV5-1 to TRBJ2-2; 7 positions agree with TRBD1. Per the germline V gene, CDR1 is SGHRS and CDR2 is YFSETQ. J was trimmed by 6 bases and V by 4 bases; bases with no gene match: 9. There are 15 residues in the CDR3.

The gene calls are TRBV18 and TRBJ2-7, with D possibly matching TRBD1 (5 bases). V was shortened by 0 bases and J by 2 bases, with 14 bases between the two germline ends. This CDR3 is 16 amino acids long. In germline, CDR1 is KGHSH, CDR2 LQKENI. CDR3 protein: CASSPPGVAGTYEQYF. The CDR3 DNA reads TGTGCCAGCTCACCACCAGGCGTGGCAGGGACCTACGAGCAGTACTTC.

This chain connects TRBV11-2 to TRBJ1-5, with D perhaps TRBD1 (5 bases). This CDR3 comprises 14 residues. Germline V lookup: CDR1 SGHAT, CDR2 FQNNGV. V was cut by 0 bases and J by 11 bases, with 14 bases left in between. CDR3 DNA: TGTGCCAGCAGCTTAGAATTTGGGGCAGCAGCCCAGCATTTT. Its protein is CASSLEFGAAAQHF.

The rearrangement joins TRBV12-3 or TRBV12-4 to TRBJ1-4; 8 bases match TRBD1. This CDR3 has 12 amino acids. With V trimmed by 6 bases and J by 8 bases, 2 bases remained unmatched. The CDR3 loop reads CASSGQGEKLFF. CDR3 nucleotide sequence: TGTGCCAGCAGCGGACAGGGCGAAAAACTGTTTTTT.

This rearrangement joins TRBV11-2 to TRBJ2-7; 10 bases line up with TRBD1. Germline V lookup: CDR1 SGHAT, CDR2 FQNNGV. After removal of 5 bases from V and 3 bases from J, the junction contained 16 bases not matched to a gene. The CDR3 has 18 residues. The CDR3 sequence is CASSARTGGYFVVYEQYF. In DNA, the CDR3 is TGTGCCAGCAGCGCGCGGACAGGGGGTTATTTCGTGGTCTACGAGCAGTACTTC.

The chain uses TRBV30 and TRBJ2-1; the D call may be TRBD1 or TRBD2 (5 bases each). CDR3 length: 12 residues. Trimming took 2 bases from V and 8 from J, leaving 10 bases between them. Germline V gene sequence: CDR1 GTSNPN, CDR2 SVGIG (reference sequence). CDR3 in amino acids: CAWSRDLHEQFF. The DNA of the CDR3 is TGTGCCTGGAGTCGGGACCTGCATGAGCAGTTCTTC.

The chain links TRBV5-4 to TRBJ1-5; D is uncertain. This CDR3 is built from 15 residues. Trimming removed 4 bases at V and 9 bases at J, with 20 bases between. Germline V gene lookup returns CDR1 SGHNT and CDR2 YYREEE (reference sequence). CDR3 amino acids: CASSIGPDGRGPQHF. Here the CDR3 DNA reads TGTGCCAGCAGCATCGGACCAGACGGCCGTGGGCCCCAGCATTTT.

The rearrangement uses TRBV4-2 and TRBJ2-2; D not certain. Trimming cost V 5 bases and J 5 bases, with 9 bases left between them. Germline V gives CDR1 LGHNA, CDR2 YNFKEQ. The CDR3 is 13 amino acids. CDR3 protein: CASSVSETGELFF. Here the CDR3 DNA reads TGTGCCAGCAGCGTATCGGAAACCGGGGAGCTGTTTTTT.

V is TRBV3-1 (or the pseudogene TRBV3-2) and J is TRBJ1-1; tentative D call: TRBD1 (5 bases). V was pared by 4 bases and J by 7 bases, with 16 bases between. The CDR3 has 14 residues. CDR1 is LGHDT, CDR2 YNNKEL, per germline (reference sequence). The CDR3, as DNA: TGTGCCAGCAGCCGGCAGGGTGGGGGGATTGAAGCTTTCTTT. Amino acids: CASSRQGGGIEAFF.

CDR3 sequence reads: CASSQEPGRQGASLSPEAFF. The CDR3 region has the DNA TGCGCCAGCAGCCAAGAGCCGGGCCGACAGGGGGCTTCTCTTTCCCCTGAAGCTTTCTTT. The V gene is TRBV4-3, the J gene TRBJ1-1, with 10 bases lining up with TRBD1. The CDR3 is 20 residues long. Germline loops: CDR1 LGHNA, CDR2 YSLEER. J gave up 6 bases and V 0 bases, and 19 bases lay outside the gene matches.

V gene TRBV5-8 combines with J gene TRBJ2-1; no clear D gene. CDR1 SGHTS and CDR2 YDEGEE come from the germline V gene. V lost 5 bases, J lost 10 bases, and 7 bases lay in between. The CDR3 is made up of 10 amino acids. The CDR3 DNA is TGTGCCAGCAGTACGTCCGAGCAGTTCTTC. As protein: CASSTSEQFF.

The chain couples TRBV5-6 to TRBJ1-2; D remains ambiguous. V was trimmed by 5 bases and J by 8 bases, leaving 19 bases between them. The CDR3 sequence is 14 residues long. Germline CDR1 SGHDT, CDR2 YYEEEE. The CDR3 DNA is TGTGCCAGCAGGGGAGGGTCAGACCTCTTGGGCTACACCTTC. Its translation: CASRGGSDLLGYTF.

This CDR3 is CASSNRGRIGLPQHF. CDR3 in DNA: TGTGCCAGTAGTAATCGGGGCCGGATTGGTTTGCCCCAGCATTTT. This sequence joins TRBV19 and TRBJ1-5, with D perhaps matching TRBD1 (5 bases). V was shortened by 4 bases and J by 9 bases, with 19 bases between the two germline ends. This CDR3 has 15 residues. In germline, CDR1 is LNHDA, CDR2 SQIVND (reference sequence). The variable domain in full, completed from reference TRBV19 and TRBJ1-5, reads DGGITQSPKYLFRKEGQNVTLSCEQNLNHDAMYWYRQDPGQGLRLIYYSQIVNDFQKGDIAEGYSVSREKKESFPLTVTSAQKNPTAFYLCASSNRGRIGLPQHFGDGTRLSIL.

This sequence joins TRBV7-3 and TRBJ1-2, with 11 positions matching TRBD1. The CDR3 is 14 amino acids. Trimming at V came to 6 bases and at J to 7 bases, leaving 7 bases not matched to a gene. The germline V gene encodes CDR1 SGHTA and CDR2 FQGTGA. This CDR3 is CASSTGQGASGYTF. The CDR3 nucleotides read TGTGCCAGCAGTACCGGACAGGGGGCATCTGGCTACACCTTC.

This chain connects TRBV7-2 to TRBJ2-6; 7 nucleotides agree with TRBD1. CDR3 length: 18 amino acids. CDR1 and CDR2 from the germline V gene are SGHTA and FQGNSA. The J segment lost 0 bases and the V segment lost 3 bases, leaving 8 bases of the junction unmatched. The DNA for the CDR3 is TGTGCCAGCAGCTTCAGGACAGGAACTCTCTCTGGGGCCAACGTCCTGACTTTC. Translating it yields CASSFRTGTLSGANVLTF. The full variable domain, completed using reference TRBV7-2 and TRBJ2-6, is GAGVSQSPSNKVTEKGKDVELRCDPISGHTALYWYRQSLGQGLEFLIYFQGNSAPDKSGLPSDRFSAERTGGSVSTLTIQRTQQEDSAVYLCASSFRTGTLSGANVLTFGAGSRLTVL.

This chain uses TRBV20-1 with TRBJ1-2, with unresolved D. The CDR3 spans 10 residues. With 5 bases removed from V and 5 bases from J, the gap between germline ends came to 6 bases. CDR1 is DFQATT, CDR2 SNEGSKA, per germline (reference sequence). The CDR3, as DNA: TGCAGTGCTCCAGAGTATGGCTACACCTTC. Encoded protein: CSAPEYGYTF.